This TCR beta chain was identified in a study of CD8+CD57+ T cells in acquired aplastic anemia. Study context: Recorded DNA amounts for sorted CD4+ and CD8+ cells had an average of around 3.4 ug. Healthy donors yielded 9.5 million to 11 million CD4+ cell reads on average.

V dropped 3 bases and J dropped 0 bases, with 6 bases sitting between them. This CDR3 is built from 14 residues. CDR1 LNHNV and CDR2 YYDKDF come from the germline V gene (reference sequence). Both TCR beta VDJ combination and CDR3 sequence profiling were carried out. Genomic DNA was the template for this profiling. TCRdb passed the reads through MiXCR, listing each CDR3 protein once. The sample shows 150,000 or so distinct CDR3 sequences, roughly 63% of them seen only once. Sequenced material: sorted CD4+, CD8+, or CD8+CD57+ T cells (not recorded which) from PBMCs. The chain employs TRBV15 and TRBJ2-1; unclear D gene. This sequence originates from a human donor in good health. The CDR3 DNA reads as TGTGCCACCAGCAGTCCAAGCTCCTACAATGAGCAGTTCTTC. This gives the protein CATSSPSSYNEQFF.